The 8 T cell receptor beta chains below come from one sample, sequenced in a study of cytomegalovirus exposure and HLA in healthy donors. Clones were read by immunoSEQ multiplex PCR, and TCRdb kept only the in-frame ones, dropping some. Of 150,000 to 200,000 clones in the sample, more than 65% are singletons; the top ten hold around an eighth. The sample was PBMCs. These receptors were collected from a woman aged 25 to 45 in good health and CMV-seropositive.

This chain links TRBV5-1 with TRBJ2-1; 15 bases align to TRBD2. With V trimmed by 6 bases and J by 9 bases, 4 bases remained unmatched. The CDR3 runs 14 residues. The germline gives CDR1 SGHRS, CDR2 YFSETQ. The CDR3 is CASTGLAGGGEQFF. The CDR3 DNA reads TGCGCCAGCACAGGACTAGCGGGAGGGGGTGAGCAGTTCTTC.

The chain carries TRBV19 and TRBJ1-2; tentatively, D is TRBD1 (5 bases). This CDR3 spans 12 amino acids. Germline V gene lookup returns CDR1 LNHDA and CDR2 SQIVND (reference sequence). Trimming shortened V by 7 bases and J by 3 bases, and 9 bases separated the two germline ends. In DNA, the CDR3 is TGTGCCAGTACCGACAGAGACTATGGCTACACCTTC. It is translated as CASTDRDYGYTF.

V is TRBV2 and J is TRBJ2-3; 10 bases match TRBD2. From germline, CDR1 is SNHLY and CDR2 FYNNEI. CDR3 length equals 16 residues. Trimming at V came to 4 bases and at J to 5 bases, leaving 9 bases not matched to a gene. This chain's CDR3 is CASSGRPSGSIDTQYF. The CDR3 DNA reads TGTGCCAGCAGTGGTAGGCCTAGCGGGAGTATAGATACGCAGTATTTT.

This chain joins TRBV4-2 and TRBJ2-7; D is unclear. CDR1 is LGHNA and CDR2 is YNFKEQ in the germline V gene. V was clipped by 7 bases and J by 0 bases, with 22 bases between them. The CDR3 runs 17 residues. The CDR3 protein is CASMPEVRRSTSYEQYF. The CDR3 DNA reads TGTGCCAGCATGCCCGAGGTACGGCGGTCAACCTCCTACGAGCAGTACTTC.

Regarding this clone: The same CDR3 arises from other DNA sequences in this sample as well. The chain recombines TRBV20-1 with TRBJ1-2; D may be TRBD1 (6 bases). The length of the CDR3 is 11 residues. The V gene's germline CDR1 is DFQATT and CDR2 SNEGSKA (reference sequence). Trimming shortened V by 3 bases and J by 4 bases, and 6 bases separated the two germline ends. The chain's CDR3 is CSARDSYGYTF. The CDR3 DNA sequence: TGCAGTGCTAGGGACAGCTATGGCTACACCTTC.

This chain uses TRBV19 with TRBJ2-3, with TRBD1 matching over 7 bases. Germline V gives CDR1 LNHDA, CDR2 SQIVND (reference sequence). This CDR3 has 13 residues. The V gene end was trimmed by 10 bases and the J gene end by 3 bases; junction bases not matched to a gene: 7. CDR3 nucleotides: TGTGCCACTTCAGGGACAGAGACAGATACGCAGTATTTT. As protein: CATSGTETDTQYF.

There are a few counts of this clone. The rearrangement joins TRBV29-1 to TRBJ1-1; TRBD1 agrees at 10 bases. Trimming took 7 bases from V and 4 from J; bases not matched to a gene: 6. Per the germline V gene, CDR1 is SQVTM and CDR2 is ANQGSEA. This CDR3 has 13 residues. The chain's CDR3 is CSANGQGGTEAFF. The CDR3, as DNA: TGCAGCGCGAACGGACAGGGGGGCACTGAAGCTTTCTTT.

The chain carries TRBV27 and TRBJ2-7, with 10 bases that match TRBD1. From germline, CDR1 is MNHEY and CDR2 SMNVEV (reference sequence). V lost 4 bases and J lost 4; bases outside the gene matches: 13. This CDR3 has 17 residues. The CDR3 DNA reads TGTGCCAGCAGTTCAGATCGCGGACAGGGGGGGTCGTACGAGCAGTACTTC. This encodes CASSSDRGQGGSYEQYF.